The 20 T cell receptor beta chains listed next were all sequenced from one sample in a study of tumor-infiltrating lymphocytes in primary liver carcinoma. Investigators took RNA and DNA out together from approximately 22-30 mg of unsorted bulk tissue. Using a constant-region primer together with ProtoScript II reverse transcriptase, TCR beta cDNA was made from about 490 ng of total RNA. Sequencing libraries for TCR beta derived from three nested multiplex PCR rounds that used slightly modified ARM-PCR. The first two PCR rounds used TRBV1-TRBV30 forward primers with a C-beta reverse primer, around 10 cycles each. One entry per CDR3 protein, called by TCRdb with MiXCR from the multiplex PCR reads. Seen here are more than 90,000 distinct CDR3 sequences, around two thirds observed once, and the top ten hold less than 15%. Material for sequencing was liver tumor tissue from sampling region 2. Subset here: tumor region T2, inferior pole. The receptors here all came from an older woman with primary liver carcinoma and hepatitis B virus infection.

A single count supports this clonotype. This may arise from a read error, as a much more abundant clone is one base away. The rearrangement joins TRBV28 to TRBJ2-5; the D is unclear. There are 12 residues in the CDR3. V was shortened by 7 bases and J by 6 bases, with 12 bases between the two germline ends. Germline CDR1 is MDHEN and CDR2 is SYDVKM. The CDR3 loop reads CASNFRRKTQYF. The CDR3 bases are TGTGCCAGCAATTTCCGTCGGAAGACCCAGTACTTC.

The rearrangement joins TRBV2 to TRBJ2-7; no clear D gene. Germline values: CDR1 SNHLY, CDR2 FYNNEI. This CDR3 has 14 residues. V lost 2 bases and J 4 bases, leaving 12 bases between the germline ends. CDR3 in DNA: TGTGCCAGCAGTGAAATGGCTCCGTATTACGAGCAGTACTTC. Its protein product is CASSEMAPYYEQYF.

In this sample, this clonotype turned up once. Since no conserved phenylalanine or tryptophan closes the CDR3, a read error is the likely cause. The V gene is TRBV29-1, the J gene TRBJ1-3, with no clear D. Germline-derived CDR1 and CDR2 are SQVTM and ANQGSEA. The length of the CDR3 is 12 residues. CDR3 sequence reads: CSVGGSGNTIYL. CDR3 in DNA: TGCAGCGTGGGAGGGTCTGGAAATACCATATATCTT.

V and J are TRBV29-1 and TRBJ2-3; maybe TRBD1 (6 bases). Germline V lookup: CDR1 SQVTM, CDR2 ANQGSEA. The CDR3 has 15 amino acids. V lost 1 base, J lost 2 bases, and 13 bases lay in between. The CDR3 protein is CSVEGQETITDTQYF. The CDR3 coding sequence is TGCAGCGTTGAAGGACAGGAAACGATCACAGATACGCAGTATTTT.

This clonotype was counted ten times or more. The V and J genes are TRBV19 and TRBJ1-5; D gene ambiguous. The germline CDR1 and CDR2 sequences are LNHDA and SQIVND (reference sequence). V shed 0 bases and J shed 2 bases, with 8 bases lying between them. This CDR3 is 15 amino acids long. In nucleotides, the CDR3 is TGTGCCAGTAGTATAGACAGCCGGGGCAATCAGCCCCAGCATTTT. Its protein is CASSIDSRGNQPQHF.

With regard to this clonotype: Relative to the germline gene, one junction end is altered; a read error may explain this. The chain has TRBV12-3 or TRBV12-4 and TRBJ2-3; D is unresolved. The CDR3 has 13 amino acids. The CDR3 DNA sequence: TGTGCCAGCAGCGACAATGGTGCAGATATGCAGTATTTT. Its protein product is CASSDNGADMQYF.

The genes are TRBV11-3 and TRBJ2-2; D is unclear. The ends were cut back, 5 bases at V and 8 bases at J, with 15 bases in the middle. Germline loops: CDR1 SGHNT, CDR2 YENEEA. This CDR3 has 14 residues. The CDR3 loop reads CASSPGSASGELFF. The DNA of the CDR3 is TGTGCCAGCAGCCCCGGTTCGGCGTCGGGGGAGCTGTTTTTT.

As regards this clonotype: This may stem from a read error, because a much larger clone lies one nucleotide away. The CDR3: CVSSSSASRETQYF. The CDR3 nucleotides are TGTGTCAGCAGCTCGTCGGCTAGCAGGGAGACCCAGTACTTC. The genes are TRBV13 and TRBJ2-5; D perhaps matches TRBD2 (5 bases). From germline, CDR1 is PRHDT and CDR2 FYEKMQ (reference sequence). This CDR3 has 14 amino acids.

Concerning this clonotype itself: Relative to the germline gene, one junction end is altered; a read error may explain this. The V and J genes are TRBV29-1 and TRBJ2-7; D may be TRBD1 (6 bases). CDR1 and CDR2 (germline): SQVTM, ANQGSEA. CDR3 length: 11 residues. The CDR3 nucleotides are TGCAGCGTGGGGGCCACCTGCGAGGAGTACTTC. Its translation: CSVGATCEEYF.

Comment on this clonotype: One junction end does not reproduce the germline sequence, and a read error may be involved. J is TRBJ2-5 and V is TRBV5-1, with TRBD2 matching over 8 bases. Germline-derived CDR1 and CDR2 are SGHRS and YFSETQ. This CDR3 region has 15 residues. The CDR3 spells CASSTTGGPKETQCF. The CDR3, as DNA: TGCGCCAGCAGCACCACGGGAGGGCCGAAAGAGACCCAGTGCTTT.

Regarding this clonotype: The final CDR3 position lacks the conserved phenylalanine or tryptophan, pointing to a likely read error. The chain joins TRBV28 to TRBJ2-5; 8 bases align to TRBD2. Trimming removed 8 bases from V and 4 bases from J; junction bases left unmatched: 6. CDR3 length: 13 residues. From germline, CDR1 is MDHEN and CDR2 SYDVKM. CDR3 DNA: TGTGCCAGCCGTAGCGGGGCTAGAGAGACCCAGTACATC. Translated: CASRSGARETQYI.

As regards this clonotype: Germline and junction disagree at one end, which may indicate a read error. The chain links TRBV29-1 to TRBJ2-5, with D tentatively TRBD1 (5 bases). Per the germline V gene, CDR1 is SQVTM and CDR2 is ANQGSEA. The CDR3 loop spans 12 amino acids. The CDR3 sequence is CSVGFRVETQYF. DNA of the CDR3: TGCAGCGTTGGTTTCAGGGTAGAGACCCAGTATTTC.

The J gene is TRBJ1-5, the V gene TRBV4-2; D assignment may be TRBD1 or TRBD2 (6 bases each). TRBJ2-3 matches the DNA end more closely, so the J call is doubtful. CDR1 LGHNA and CDR2 YNFKEQ come from the germline V gene. CDR3 length equals 15 residues. CDR3 DNA: TGTGCCAGCAGTACCACAGGGACCGGGGGTCTGGCCCAGTATTTT. Translating it yields CASSTTGTGGLAQYF.

A few counts support this clonotype. This may stem from a read error, because a much larger clone lies one nucleotide away. The chain links TRBV6-1 to TRBJ2-1; 7 bases match TRBD2. The CDR3 sequence is 16 residues long. Trimming took 11 bases from V and 7 from J; bases not matched to a gene: 20. Germline V gene lookup returns CDR1 MNHNS and CDR2 SASEGT. DNA for the CDR3: TGTGCCGGCACCTCCCCTGGGAGCGGGACGGGAAATGAGCAGTTCTTC. Translating it yields CAGTSPGSGTGNEQFF.

As regards this clonotype: A read error may explain this, as a much larger clone is one base away. The V and J genes are TRBV6-1 and TRBJ2-2; D is undetermined. The CDR3 extends over 15 amino acids. Per the germline V gene, CDR1 is MNHNS and CDR2 is SASEGT. V lost 5 bases, J lost 3 bases, and 13 bases lay in between. The CDR3 sequence is CASSLRRLDTGELFF. The CDR3 coding sequence is TGTGCCAGCAGTCTACGCAGGCTGGACACCGGGGAGCTGTTTTTT.

This chain joins TRBV29-1 and TRBJ2-1; the match to TRBD2 covers 9 bases. CDR1 is SQVTM, CDR2 ANQGSEA, per germline. This CDR3 is built from 17 residues. The ends lost 6 bases at V and 12 bases at J; junction bases unmatched: 24. In DNA form, the CDR3 reads TGCAGCGTCCACCCGGCTAGCGGGACGTCCCGAATGTGTGTGCAGTTCTTC. It encodes CSVHPASGTSRMCVQFF.

This clonotype is medium-sized by share. The V and J genes are TRBV11-3 and TRBJ2-7; 8 positions agree with TRBD1. This CDR3 comprises 14 residues. V lost 5 bases, J lost 4 bases, and 7 bases stayed unmatched. Looked up from germline, CDR1 is SGHNT and CDR2 is YENEEA. CDR3 residues: CASSRLGQGYEQYF. The CDR3 DNA sequence: TGTGCCAGCAGCAGACTCGGACAGGGATACGAGCAGTACTTC.

This chain joins TRBV5-6 and TRBJ2-2; maybe TRBD2 (6 bases). From germline, CDR1 is SGHDT and CDR2 YYEEEE. The CDR3 covers 15 residues. With 9 bases removed from V and 4 bases from J, the gap between germline ends came to 19 bases. The CDR3 bases are TGTGCCATCCGCTTGTTCGGGAGAGCCACCGGGGAGCTGTTTTTT. Translated, it gives CAIRLFGRATGELFF.

In regard to this clonotype: One end of the junction fails to match germline, which may point to a read error. This chain joins TRBV11-1 and TRBJ2-2; D gene uncertain. Germline CDR1 SGHAT, CDR2 FQDESV (reference sequence). This CDR3 has 17 residues. For the CDR3, the DNA is TGTGCCAGCAGCGCGCTGCCATTCCTAGTTAACACCGGAGAGCTGTTTTTT. It yields the protein CASSALPFLVNTGELFF.

This chain links TRBV4-2 with TRBJ2-3, with a tentative D call TRBD2 (5 bases). This CDR3 is built from 18 residues. V shed 3 bases and J shed 7 bases, with 26 bases lying between them. Germline V gene data show CDR1 as LGHNA and CDR2 as YNFKEQ. CDR3: CASSQLWQDFCPTYTQYF. CDR3 sequence (DNA): TGTGCCAGCAGCCAGCTCTGGCAGGACTTCTGCCCTACATATACGCAGTATTTT.